This T cell receptor (beta chain) was sequenced during a study of T-cell reconstitution after alpha-beta-depleted transplantation in children. The study's findings and limits: For some patients, TCRbeta diversity was high at day 60 because of recipient T cells and thymic progenitors that survived. T cells produced anew were the main source of T-cell counts and diversity one year after transplant. Roughly two months post-transplant, alpha-beta T cells reportedly originated from several hundred graft clones that had expanded.

A TCRbeta library incorporating unique molecular identifiers was prepared. From the PCR reads, TCRdb called clonotypes with MiXCR, one entry per CDR3 protein. The table records about 120,000 distinct CDR3 sequences, 10% of them present only once. A few counts support this clonotype. The antigen is not known. CDR3 length equals 14 residues. The V gene lost 3 bases and the J gene lost 5 bases, with 11 bases spanning the gap. Germline V gene sequence: CDR1 SGHRS, CDR2 YFSETQ. This chain links TRBV5-1 with TRBJ2-2; a possible D gene is TRBD2 (5 bases). The source is a boy aged 2-9 years with acute lymphoblastic leukemia, due to receive a stem cell transplant. Sequenced material: PBMCs, taken before TCRalphabeta/CD19-depleted stem cell transplant. CDR3 DNA sequence: TGCGCCAGCAGCTCCCATCCGGGGACCGGGGAGCTGTTTTTT. This gives the protein CASSSHPGTGELFF.